This T cell receptor (beta chain) was documented in a study of cytomegalovirus exposure and HLA in healthy donors. Study-level points and caveats: It has been reported that TCR beta sequences accurately predicted the HLA-A and HLA-B alleles of most subjects. Associated with cytomegalovirus, according to the listing, were 150 to 200 TCR beta chains.

V dropped 8 bases and J dropped 2; count of bases not matched to a gene: 4. Germline values: CDR1 MGHDK, CDR2 SYGVNS. CDR3 length: 13 residues. This clone was detected only once. Its target is unknown. Primers included in the PCR were 60 Vbeta and 13 Jbeta primers. Clones were read by immunoSEQ multiplex PCR, and TCRdb kept only the in-frame ones, dropping some. The profile shows some 120,000 clones, around 75% of them singletons. This clonotype was obtained from a woman in her thirties or forties in good health and CMV-seropositive. V and J are TRBV25-1 and TRBJ2-7; 9 bases match TRBD1. The sample taken for sequencing was PBMCs. The CDR3 sequence is CASGDRVAYEQYF. In nucleotides, the CDR3 is TGTGCCAGCGGGGACAGGGTGGCCTACGAGCAGTACTTC.